This TCR beta chain was sequenced for a study of IL-17A CD8 T cells in psoriatic arthritis synovium. General notes on the study: The study was designed to define the phenotype, molecular profile and function of synovial IL-17A+CD8+ T cells in the pathogenesis of psoriatic arthritis.

The CDR3 sequence holds 15 residues, the cysteine and phenylalanine included. Only CDR3 DNA remains: 45 bases, in frame from the first base. Reading the germline V gene gives CDR1 MRHNA and CDR2 SNTAGT. Cut back by 2 bases and 6 bases, the V and J ends lie 14 bases apart. Synovial fluid effusions were drawn from actively inflamed joints of patients with psoriatic arthritis. For each patient, synovial fluid served as the source from which three memory CD8+ T cell populations were isolated by sorting: Tc1 cells (IL-17A-IFNgamma+), Tc17 cells (IL-17A+) and the bulk memory fraction, allowing their TCR repertoires to be compared. Psoriatic arthritis patients met the Classification of Psoriatic Arthritis Study Group (CASPAR) criteria. For the bulk memory CD8+ T cell sort, CD45RA-CD27+/- cells were combined with CD45RA+CD27- cells. Sorted CD8+ T cell subsets from the synovial fluid of a few patients with psoriatic arthritis were subjected to TCRbeta sequencing. Synovial fluid mononuclear cells were isolated using Lymphoprep and were cryopreserved in liquid nitrogen prior to use. Around 50% fetal calf serum and around 9.6% dimethyl sulfoxide were contained in the cryopreservation medium.

Remarks on this clone: It has no known antigen specificity. No base-level quality is on record; no much larger clone is a single base apart.

Broader findings and caveats from the paper: Cells came from synovial fluid rather than synovial tissue, since no psoriatic arthritis synovial tissue samples were available. Some individual clones occupied over 4% of the repertoire, though most synovial CD8+ subsets remained polyclonal. TCR sequencing covered only a few patients, which the authors acknowledged as a limited sample size.

After DNA extraction (Qiagen), TCRbeta V-D-J rearrangements underwent bias-controlled amplification and then high-throughput sequencing (immunoSEQ; Adaptive Biotech). For the original study's pipeline: The immunoSEQ Analyzer platform was used for sequence-level analysis of productive sequences. Clonality was calculated as 1 minus Pielou's evenness, with values ranging from 0 (highly polyclonal) to 1 (monoclonal). How much repertoires overlapped between subsets was quantified with the Morisita index, which goes from 0 (no similarity) to 1 (complete similarity). The clones in this table, taken by TCRdb from immuneACCESS, are in-frame only. Not every clone is retained; where verified, under half of the shortfall comes from an unresolved V gene, and the cause of the rest is unknown. From that table come the V and J calls and clone size; the DNA was used to work out D and trimming. For this sample the table gives about 2,100 clones, of which about 72% were detected only once. 8% to 11% of the sample lies in the top ten.

The TCR sequence derives from a human donor with psoriatic arthritis. The chain couples TRBV6-4 to TRBJ2-1; the D gene lacks a confident call. Input material: memory CD8+ T cells from synovial fluid. The cell subset or site tag for this specimen amounts to: bulk memory CD8+ T cells (CD45RA-CD27+/- and CD45RA+CD27-). The CDR3 amino acid sequence is: CASSDRYSDINEQFF. The nucleotide sequence reads as follows: TGTGCCAGCAGTGACAGGTATTCGGATATCAATGAGCAGTTCTTC.